The 20 T cell receptor beta chains in this list originate from one sample, sequenced in a study of cytomegalovirus exposure and HLA in healthy donors. Vbeta (60) and Jbeta (13) primers were used in the PCR. The table came from immunoSEQ multiplex PCR; TCRdb's copy has only in-frame clones and leaves some out. The data hold some 150,000 clones, with 77% observed a single time. The sample was PBMCs. These receptors came from a female donor in good health and CMV-seronegative.

V gene TRBV7-2 combines with J gene TRBJ2-1, with TRBD2 matching over 10 bases. After removal of 1 base from V and 5 bases from J, the junction contained 8 bases not matched to a gene. CDR3 length: 17 residues. Germline lookup yields CDR1 SGHTA and CDR2 FQGNSA. In DNA, the CDR3 is TGTGCCAGCAGCTTAGAACGGCTAGCGGGGGCACACAATGAGCAGTTCTTC. The encoded protein is CASSLERLAGAHNEQFF.

J is TRBJ1-1 and V is TRBV5-1, with D possibly being TRBD1 (5 bases). The CDR3 runs to 15 residues. V was shortened by 0 bases and J by 1 base, with 10 bases between the two germline ends. In germline, CDR1 is SGHRS, CDR2 YFSETQ. The CDR3 protein is CASSLAGGWNTEAFF. CDR3 in DNA: TGCGCCAGCAGCTTGGCGGGGGGATGGAACACTGAAGCTTTCTTT. Variable domain in full (rest from reference TRBV5-1 and TRBJ1-1): KAGVTQTPRYLIKTRGQQVTLSCSPISGHRSVSWYQQTPGQGLQFLFEYFSETQRNKGNFPGRFSGRQFSNSRSEMNVSTLELGDSALYLCASSLAGGWNTEAFFGQGTRLTVV.

This sequence joins TRBV2 and TRBJ2-2, with 10 bases that match TRBD2. Unmatched junction bases numbered 22, after V lost 6 bases and J lost 6 bases. CDR1 is SNHLY and CDR2 is FYNNEI in the germline V gene. The CDR3 covers 20 residues. CDR3 sequence (DNA): TGTGCCAGCAGCGACATGGGCCTTTTTAGTAGCGGGAGGCCCGCCGGGGAGCTGTTTTTT. This sequence encodes CASSDMGLFSSGRPAGELFF.

V is TRBV19 and J is TRBJ1-1; D uncertain. Germline V CDR1 and CDR2: LNHDA, SQIVND (reference sequence). Trimming stripped 4 bases from V and 0 bases from J, with 12 bases between. The CDR3 is made up of 15 amino acids. The CDR3 DNA follows: TGTGCCAGTAGTACCCATTCGGGGATGAACACTGAAGCTTTCTTT. Encoded protein: CASSTHSGMNTEAFF.

The gene calls are TRBV28 and TRBJ2-7, with a possible D match to TRBD2 (7 bases). The CDR3 length is 15 residues. Per the germline V gene, CDR1 is MDHEN and CDR2 is SYDVKM. The V gene lost 2 bases and the J gene lost 5 bases, with 16 bases spanning the gap. CDR3 DNA sequence: TGTGCCAGCAGTTTAAGGGGGGAGGGAAAAAACGAGCAGTACTTC. Residues: CASSLRGEGKNEQYF. The full variable domain, with the rest looked up from reference TRBV28 and TRBJ2-7, is DVKVTQSSRYLVKRTGEKVFLECVQDMDHENMFWYRQDPGLGLRLIYFSYDVKMKEKGDIPEGYSVSREKKERFSLILESASTNQTSMYLCASSLRGEGKNEQYFGPGTRLTVT.

This chain connects TRBV6-5 to TRBJ2-1; 10 nucleotides line up with TRBD2. The J segment lost 4 bases and the V segment lost 6 bases, leaving 6 bases of the junction unmatched. The CDR3 extends over 15 amino acids. Germline CDR1 is MNHEY and CDR2 is SVGAGI. The CDR3 is CASRTIAGGYNEQFF. CDR3 DNA: TGTGCCAGCAGGACCATAGCGGGGGGATACAATGAGCAGTTCTTC.

V gene TRBV7-2 combines with J gene TRBJ2-1, with 12 bases lining up with TRBD2. The CDR3 runs 17 residues. The germline CDR1 and CDR2 sequences are SGHTA and FQGNSA. The V gene end was trimmed by 1 base and the J gene end by 7 bases; junction bases not matched to a gene: 8. CDR3 bases: TGTGCCAGCAGCTTAGTTCTAGCGGGGGGGCTTCGTAATGAGCAGTTCTTC. It encodes CASSLVLAGGLRNEQFF.

This chain links TRBV6-1 with TRBJ2-5, with D perhaps matching TRBD1 (6 bases). The V end was cut by 2 bases, the J end by 7 bases, with 17 bases between. CDR1 MNHNS and CDR2 SASEGT come from the germline V gene. The CDR3 loop spans 15 amino acids. The CDR3 sequence is CASSENHRARGTQYF. In DNA form, the CDR3 reads TGTGCCAGCAGTGAAAATCACAGGGCTCGGGGGACCCAGTACTTC.

The chain combines TRBV7-2 with TRBJ2-3; TRBD2 aligns across 7 bases. V shed 2 bases and J 0 bases; nucleotides not matched to a gene: 2. This CDR3 is 15 amino acids long. From germline, CDR1 is SGHTA and CDR2 FQGNSA. CDR3 DNA sequence: TGTGCCAGCAGCTTACTAGCGGCTAGCACAGATACGCAGTATTTT. This sequence encodes CASSLLAASTDTQYF. Variable domain in full (rest from reference TRBV7-2 and TRBJ2-3): GAGVSQSPSNKVTEKGKDVELRCDPISGHTALYWYRQSLGQGLEFLIYFQGNSAPDKSGLPSDRFSAERTGGSVSTLTIQRTQQEDSAVYLCASSLLAASTDTQYFGPGTRLTVL.

The genes are TRBV20-1 and TRBJ1-1; D is possibly TRBD1 (6 bases). In germline, CDR1 is DFQATT, CDR2 SNEGSKA (reference sequence). This CDR3 spans 11 amino acids. DNA of the CDR3: TGCAAGCCCGGGACATGGGATGAAGCTTTCTTT. Translation gives CKPGTWDEAFF.

CDR3 amino acids: CASSWGTPAGETQYF. CDR3 nucleotides: TGCGCCAGCAGCTGGGGGACGCCTGCGGGGGAGACCCAGTACTTC. This chain connects TRBV5-1 to TRBJ2-5; D possibly corresponds to TRBD2 (6 bases). The CDR3 runs to 15 residues. Trimming pared 3 bases from V and 5 bases from J, leaving 17 bases between. CDR1 SGHRS and CDR2 YFSETQ come from the germline V gene.

This clone has only one observation. The chain uses TRBV18 and TRBJ2-7, with D possibly being TRBD2 (6 bases). The V end lost 8 bases, the J end lost 4 bases, and 12 bases lay between the germline ends. Germline loops: CDR1 KGHSH, CDR2 LQKENI. The CDR3 runs to 12 residues. CDR3 nucleotides: TGTGCCAGCCATGACGGAGGGTACGAGCAGTACTTC. Encoded protein: CASHDGGYEQYF.

This clone was observed a handful of times. The chain's CDR3 is CASSSPTRGYEQYF. The CDR3 DNA sequence: TGTGCCAGCAGTTCCCCGACTAGGGGTTACGAGCAGTACTTC. J is TRBJ2-7 and V is TRBV6-6; tentatively, D is TRBD2 (6 bases). CDR3 length: 14 residues. Trimming took off 4 bases at V and 4 bases at J, with 14 bases between the two ends. Germline-derived CDR1 and CDR2 are MNHNY and SVGAGI (reference sequence).

In this sample, this clone turned up a few times. The CDR3 coding sequence is TGTGCCAGCAGTATAACAGGGGCCAGACTCTATGGCTACACCTTC. Translating it yields CASSITGARLYGYTF. V and J are TRBV6-1 and TRBJ1-2; 7 nucleotides align to TRBD1. Germline CDR1 and CDR2: MNHNS and SASEGT. V trimming: 5 bases; J trimming: 4 bases; junction bases outside the gene matches: 10. This CDR3 spans 15 amino acids.

V gene TRBV19 combines with J gene TRBJ1-2; 7 nucleotides match TRBD1. V was clipped by 5 bases and J by 4 bases; unmatched bases: 10. The CDR3 totals 15 residues. Germline V gene sequence: CDR1 LNHDA, CDR2 SQIVND (reference sequence). The DNA of the CDR3 is TGTGCCAGTAGTGCCCAGACAGGGTACGCCTATGGCTACACCTTC. It encodes CASSAQTGYAYGYTF. Using reference TRBV19 and TRBJ1-2 for the parts outside the CDR3, the full variable domain is DGGITQSPKYLFRKEGQNVTLSCEQNLNHDAMYWYRQDPGQGLRLIYYSQIVNDFQKGDIAEGYSVSREKKESFPLTVTSAQKNPTAFYLCASSAQTGYAYGYTFGSGTRLTVV.

This clone was observed a single time. As DNA, the CDR3 is TGTGCCAGTAGTATCCAGACAGGACGCACTGAAGCTTTCTTT. Translation gives CASSIQTGRTEAFF. V gene TRBV19 combines with J gene TRBJ1-1, with D possibly being TRBD1 (6 bases). The CDR3 contains 14 residues. Germline V gene data show CDR1 as LNHDA and CDR2 as SQIVND (reference sequence). The V gene lost 3 bases and the J gene lost 4 bases, with 12 bases spanning the gap.

This clone was recorded a few times. One base away lies a much larger clone, so this may be a sequencing read error. CDR3 sequence reads: CAGSYQTGKNTEAFF. In DNA, the CDR3 is TGTGCCGGCAGTTACCAGACAGGGAAGAACACTGAAGCTTTCTTT. The rearrangement links TRBV6-6 to TRBJ1-1; 7 positions agree with TRBD1. Germline V gene data show CDR1 as MNHNY and CDR2 as SVGAGI (reference sequence). The CDR3 is made up of 15 amino acids.

This clone came up once. The gene calls are TRBV5-1 and TRBJ1-4; possible D gene TRBD1, 6 bases. CDR3 length equals 16 residues. V lost 4 bases and J 4 bases, leaving 17 bases between the germline ends. The germline CDR1 and CDR2 sequences are SGHRS and YFSETQ. The CDR3 protein is CASSPRVAGVNEKLFF. As DNA, the CDR3 is TGCGCCAGCAGCCCCCGCGTCGCAGGGGTTAATGAAAAACTGTTTTTT.

CDR3 DNA: TGTGCCAGCAGCTTAGAACCAGTCAGCTCCTATAATTCACCCCTCCACTTT. Its protein is CASSLEPVSSYNSPLHF. This sequence joins TRBV7-3 and TRBJ1-6; unclear D gene. With 2 bases removed from V and 0 bases from J, the gap between germline ends came to 11 bases. Germline CDR1 and CDR2: SGHTA and FQGTGA. This CDR3 contains 17 residues.

This clone was observed a single time. The chain links TRBV7-6 to TRBJ2-7; the match to TRBD1 covers 10 bases. V trimming: 1 base; J trimming: 0 bases; junction bases outside the gene matches: 12. The germline V gene has CDR1 SGHVS and CDR2 FNYEAQ. The CDR3 is made up of 19 amino acids. CDR3 nucleotides: TGTGCCAGCAGCTTAGGTGTGGGACAGGGGTTCTACAGCTCCTACGAGCAGTACTTC. Translation gives CASSLGVGQGFYSSYEQYF.